This is a list of T cell receptor beta chains from one sample in a study of human T cells and chemical hapten exposure. TCRdb processed the RACE reads anew with MiXCR; each CDR3 protein has one entry. The data show 70,000 to 75,000 distinct CDR3 sequences, with around 30% seen just once and over 7.5% held by the top ten. The starting material was whole blood, obtained in connection with sensitization to the hapten diphenylcyclopropenone (DPC). These receptors were taken from a man aged 35-49 years with alopecia areata. Some clones in this sample may be carry-over from other donors' samples. Both conserved end residues are part of each CDR3. Each record gives: V gene, D gene, J gene, clone size, CDR3 DNA, CDR3 protein. D genes are given only for firm matches. Size values are once, few and many counts, or a class for expanded clones, and some rows have none.

V: TRBV5-6
D: TRBD2
J: TRBJ2-1
size: .
DNA: TGTGCCAGCAGCTTGTTAGCGGGAGTCACCTACAATGAGCAGTTCTTC
CDR3: CASSLLAGVTYNEQFF

V: TRBV6-5
D: TRBD1
J: TRBJ1-4
size: .
DNA: TGTGCCAGCAGTTCGGACAGGCGGGCAACTAATGAAAAACTGTTTTTT
CDR3: CASSSDRRATNEKLFF

V: TRBV6-2/TRBV6-3
D: TRBD1
J: TRBJ1-5
size: few
DNA: TGTGCCAGCACCACAGGGGACAGGTACAATCAGCCCCAGCATTTT
CDR3: CASTTGDRYNQPQHF

V: TRBV4-2
D: TRBD2
J: TRBJ2-3
size: few
DNA: TGTGCCAGCAGCCAAGGGGGGGAGGGGTTGGATACGCAGTATTTT
CDR3: CASSQGGEGLDTQYF

V: TRBV7-8
D: TRBD1
J: TRBJ1-4
size: few
DNA: TGTGCCAGCAGCCTGCGACAGGGGGGAGAACTGTTTTTT
CDR3: CASSLRQGGELFF

V: TRBV20-1
D: .
J: TRBJ2-3
size: few
DNA: TGCAGTGCTAATACGTTCGGGGGCACAGATACGCAGTATTTT
CDR3: CSANTFGGTDTQYF

V: TRBV6-5
D: TRBD2
J: TRBJ2-1
size: once
DNA: TGTGCCAGCAGTTCGACTAGCGGGAGCAAAGCGTATGAGCAGTTCTTC
CDR3: CASSSTSGSKAYEQFF

V: TRBV20-1
D: .
J: TRBJ2-7
size: .
DNA: TGCAGTGCTGAAGACAGGGCGGGGTCCTACGAGCAGTACTTC
CDR3: CSAEDRAGSYEQYF

V: TRBV30
D: .
J: TRBJ1-5
size: .
DNA: TGTGCCTGGAGTGTACCGGGCGGATTCGGCAATCAGCCCCAGCATTTT
CDR3: CAWSVPGGFGNQPQHF

V: TRBV3-1
D: TRBD2
J: TRBJ2-1
size: once
DNA: TGTGCCAGCAGCCAAGTGCGGGGGGGCGCGGGGTACAATGAGCAGTTCTTC
CDR3: CASSQVRGGAGYNEQFF

V: TRBV7-9
D: .
J: TRBJ2-1
size: .
DNA: TGTGCCAGCAGAGCTTTCGGTAGGAATGAGCAGTTCTTC
CDR3: CASRAFGRNEQFF

V: TRBV28
D: TRBD2
J: TRBJ2-1
size: few
DNA: TGTGCCAGCAGCTCCGGGAGGGTTGGTGAGCAGTTCTTC
CDR3: CASSSGRVGEQFF

V: TRBV18
D: TRBD2
J: TRBJ2-1
size: .
DNA: TGTGCCAGCTCACCAGGCGGGACTAGCGGGACCGGAGTCAACAATGAGCAGTTCTTC
CDR3: CASSPGGTSGTGVNNEQFF

V: TRBV15
D: TRBD2
J: TRBJ2-5
size: few
DNA: TGTGCCACCAGCAGAGATTCCCTGGGACTAGCGGGAGGACAAGAGACCCAGTACTTC
CDR3: CATSRDSLGLAGGQETQYF

V: TRBV6-1
D: .
J: TRBJ1-1
size: .
DNA: TGTGCCAGCAGTGAAAGGGGTAACACTGAAGCTTTCTTT
CDR3: CASSERGNTEAFF

V: TRBV6-4
D: .
J: TRBJ2-3
size: .
DNA: TGTGCCAGCAGTGACGGACTAGGGGGAGATACGCAGTATTTT
CDR3: CASSDGLGGDTQYF